This TCR beta chain was sequenced for a study of OX40 agonist ivuxolimab in advanced cancers. Germline V lookup: CDR1 SGHNT, CDR2 YYREEE (reference sequence). V shed 2 bases and J 1 base; nucleotides not matched to a gene: 6. The CDR3 is made up of 16 amino acids. Repertoires were generated with immunoSEQ multiplex PCR, while TCRdb's copy carries only in-frame clones and drops some. The sample lists 52,000 or so clones; roughly 80% were seen once. Details on this clone: Its antigen is still unknown.

Notes on the study in general: Researchers did not determine the expanded peripheral T cells' antigen specificity.

V usage is TRBV5-4 and J usage is TRBJ2-3; 8 bases map to TRBD2. This sample comprised CD4+ or CD8+ T cells sorted from blood, obtained in a trial of the OX40 agonist ivuxolimab. This receptor was taken from an adult with an advanced solid tumor such as melanoma, head and neck, liver or kidney cancer. CDR3 residues: CASSLPLAVGTDTQYF. DNA for the CDR3: TGTGCCAGCAGCTTACCACTAGCGGTGGGCACAGATACGCAGTATTTT.